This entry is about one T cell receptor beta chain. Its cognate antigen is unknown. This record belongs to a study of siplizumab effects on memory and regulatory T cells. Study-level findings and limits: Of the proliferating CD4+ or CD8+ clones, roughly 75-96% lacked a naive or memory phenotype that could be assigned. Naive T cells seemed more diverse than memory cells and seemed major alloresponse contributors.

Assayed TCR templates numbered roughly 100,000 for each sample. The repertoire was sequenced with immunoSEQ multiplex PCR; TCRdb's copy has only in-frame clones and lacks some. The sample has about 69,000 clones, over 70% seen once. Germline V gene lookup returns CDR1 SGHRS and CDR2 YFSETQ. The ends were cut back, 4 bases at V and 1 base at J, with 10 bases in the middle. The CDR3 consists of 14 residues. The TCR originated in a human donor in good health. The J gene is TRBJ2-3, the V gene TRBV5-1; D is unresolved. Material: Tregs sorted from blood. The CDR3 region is CASSLPARTDTQYF. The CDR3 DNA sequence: TGCGCCAGCAGCCTCCCCGCTCGCACAGATACGCAGTATTTT. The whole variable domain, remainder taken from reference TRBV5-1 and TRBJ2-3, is KAGVTQTPRYLIKTRGQQVTLSCSPISGHRSVSWYQQTPGQGLQFLFEYFSETQRNKGNFPGRFSGRQFSNSRSEMNVSTLELGDSALYLCASSLPARTDTQYFGPGTRLTVL.